The 5 T cell receptor beta chains presented below share a single source sample, sequenced in a study of CXCR3-negative and CXCR3-positive naive CD8 T cells. Points from the study as a whole: Higher TRB CDR3 hydrophobicity marked CXCR3-positive naive cells relative to CXCR3-negative naive cells.

The libraries of TRB cDNA were prepared using 5' RACE with UMI labels. From the 5' RACE reads, TCRdb lists one entry per CDR3 protein and no DNA. This listing includes more than 80,000 distinct CDR3 sequences. Their target antigens are unknown. Sequenced sample: naive CXCR3+ CD8+ T cells from blood. Subset in this sample: CD45RO-CCR7+CD27+CD95- naive CD8+ T cells expressing CXCR3 (TNR3+). The origin of the receptors is a human donor in good health. Some clones in this sample may be carry-over from other donors' samples.

The V gene is TRBV7-2, the J gene TRBJ2-4. The CDR3 sequence is 15 residues long. Germline V gives CDR1 SGHTA, CDR2 FQGNSA. CDR3 protein: CASSLGTEVVGIQYF.

The V gene is TRBV30, the J gene TRBJ1-5. The CDR3 extends over 14 amino acids. The V gene's germline CDR1 is GTSNPN and CDR2 SVGIG (reference sequence). CDR3 region: CAWSEQGFNQPQHF.

V gene TRBV29-1 combines with J gene TRBJ2-3; TCRdb designates TRBD2, a call that cannot be tested without DNA. Germline CDR1 is SQVTM and CDR2 is ANQGSEA. The CDR3 spans 14 residues. The chain's CDR3 is CSVEEYPHPDTQYF.

V gene TRBV29-1 combines with J gene TRBJ2-5; TCRdb lists TRBD1, though no DNA is available to test this call. This CDR3 comprises 13 residues. Germline values: CDR1 SQVTM, CDR2 ANQGSEA. CDR3 residues: CSVDSGWMETQYF.

The chain couples TRBV5-1 to TRBJ2-2; TCRdb returns TRBD1, unconfirmable since there is no DNA. This CDR3 comprises 17 residues. Germline CDR1 reads SGHRS; CDR2 reads YFSETQ. The CDR3 reads CASSFEVGSVLTGELFF.